This T cell receptor (beta chain) derives from a study of blood T cell repertoires in COVID-19. Germline CDR1 reads SGHNT; CDR2 reads YYREEE (reference sequence). The ends were cut back, 4 bases at V and 9 bases at J, with 14 bases in the middle. CDR3 size: 13 residues. As processed by the authors: Amplifying reference gene primers gave estimates of nucleated cell counts. The repertoire was sequenced with immunoSEQ multiplex PCR; TCRdb's copy has only in-frame clones and lacks some. That table furnishes V, J and clone size, whereas the DNA furnished D and trimming. The table lists nearly 200,000 clones, approximately 88% of them singletons, with approximately 7.6% in the top ten. This clone has only one observation.

Sequencing used PBMCs or T cells enriched from blood (not recorded which). This TCR was recovered from a woman aged 18 to 35 who had recovered from COVID-19. J is TRBJ2-1 and V is TRBV5-4; possibly TRBD2 for D (5 bases). CDR3 sequence (DNA): TGTGCCAGCAGCCAACCTCCGAGGGCTGAGCAGTTCTTC. It translates to CASSQPPRAEQFF.